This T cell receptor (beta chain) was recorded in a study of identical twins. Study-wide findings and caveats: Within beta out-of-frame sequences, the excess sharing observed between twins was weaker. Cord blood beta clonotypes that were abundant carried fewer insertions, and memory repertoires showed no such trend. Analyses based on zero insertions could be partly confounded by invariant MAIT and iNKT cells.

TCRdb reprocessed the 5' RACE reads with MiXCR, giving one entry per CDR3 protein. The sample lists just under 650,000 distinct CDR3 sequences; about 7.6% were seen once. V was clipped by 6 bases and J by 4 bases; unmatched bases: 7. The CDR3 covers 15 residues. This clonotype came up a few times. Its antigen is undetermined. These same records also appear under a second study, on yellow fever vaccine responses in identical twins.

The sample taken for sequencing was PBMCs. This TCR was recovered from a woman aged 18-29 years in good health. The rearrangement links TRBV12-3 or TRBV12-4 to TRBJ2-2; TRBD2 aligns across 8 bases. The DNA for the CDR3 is TGTGCCAGCAGGGTAACTAGCGGACTCACCGGGGAGCTGTTTTTT. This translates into CASRVTSGLTGELFF.